The TCR beta chain described here comes from a study of cytomegalovirus exposure and HLA in healthy donors. The study, taken as a whole, reports: Researchers had no immune exposure information except CMV serostatus available.

Nobody wrote down the CMV serostatus of this donor. This PCR relied on a set of 60 Vbeta primers and 13 Jbeta primers. The assay was immunoSEQ multiplex PCR, and TCRdb's table has in-frame clones only and misses some. The sample yields 200,000 to 250,000 clones, more than 75% seen once. Points on this clone: Its specificity is unknown.

The length of the CDR3 is 15 residues. Per the germline V gene, CDR1 is MNHEY and CDR2 is SVGAGI. J lost 5 bases, V lost 5 bases, and 9 bases had no gene match. The receptor was derived from a human donor in good health. The V gene is TRBV6-5, the J gene TRBJ2-7; 10 nucleotides align to TRBD2. The sample was PBMCs. Here the CDR3 reads CASSPTSGVIHEQYF. CDR3 coding DNA: TGTGCCAGCAGTCCCACTAGCGGGGTAATACACGAGCAGTACTTC.